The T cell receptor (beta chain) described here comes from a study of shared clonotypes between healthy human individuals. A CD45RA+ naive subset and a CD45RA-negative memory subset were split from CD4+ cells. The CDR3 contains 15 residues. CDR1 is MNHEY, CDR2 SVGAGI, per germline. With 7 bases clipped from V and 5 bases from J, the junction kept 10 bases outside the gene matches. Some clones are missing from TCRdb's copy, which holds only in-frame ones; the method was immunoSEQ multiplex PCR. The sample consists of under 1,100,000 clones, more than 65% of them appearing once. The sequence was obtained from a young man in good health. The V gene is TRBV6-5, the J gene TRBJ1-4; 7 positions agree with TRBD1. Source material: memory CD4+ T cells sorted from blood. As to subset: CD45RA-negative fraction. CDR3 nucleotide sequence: TGTGCCAGCAAGATCGTAGGGGGCGCGAATGAAAAACTGTTTTTT. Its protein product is CASKIVGGANEKLFF.